Described below is a single T cell receptor beta chain sequence and its context. What it recognizes is unknown. The CDR3 loop spans 14 amino acids. Trimming shortened V by 0 bases and J by 5 bases, and 11 bases separated the two germline ends. Germline CDR1 is LNHNV and CDR2 is YYDKDF (reference sequence). 60 Vbeta and 13 Jbeta primers were used in PCR. Some clones are missing from TCRdb's copy, which holds only in-frame ones; the method was immunoSEQ multiplex PCR. The repertoire includes about 170,000 clones, approximately 75% of them detected once, and 1.5% sits in the top ten. These data are taken from a study of cytomegalovirus exposure and HLA in healthy donors. Study-wide findings and caveats: Reported findings show TCR beta sequences accurately forecast HLA-A and HLA-B alleles in most subjects. Follow-up analysis later connected one missense variant in DCLRE1C with trimming of TCR beta V- and J-genes. A previous analysis found most TCR beta V segments productive roughly 87% or roughly 30% of the time.

Sequencing was done on a sample of PBMCs. The clonotype comes from a girl between 10 and 17 years old in good health and CMV-seronegative. This chain joins TRBV15 and TRBJ2-7, with D possibly being TRBD1 (6 bases). DNA of the CDR3: TGTGCCACCAGCAGAGACACAGGGTTTGACGAGCAGTACTTC. As protein: CATSRDTGFDEQYF.